Each of the 17 T cell receptor beta chains below was sequenced from the same sample in a study of shared clonotypes between healthy human individuals (TCRdb year 2020). Receptors were amplified or captured by the immunoSEQ multiplex PCR assay. What TCRdb holds here is the immuneACCESS table cut down to in-frame rearrangements. Part of the clones is not present; checked against another copy, under half of the missing clones reflect an unresolved V gene, and the others are unexplained. The table for this sample lists roughly 500,000 clones; 81% of them were counted only once. The ten largest make up roughly an eighth of the sample. The sequencing input was PBMCs. These TCRs come from a woman aged 40 to 50 in good health. Some clones in this sample may be carry-over from other donors' samples.

The chain couples TRBV5-1 to TRBJ1-1; tentatively, D is TRBD1 (5 bases). V was cut by 2 bases and J by 8 bases, with 19 bases left in between. Germline-derived CDR1 and CDR2 are SGHRS and YFSETQ. The CDR3 is 15 residues long. In DNA form, the CDR3 reads TGCGCCAGCAGCTTAGGGGTGGGGTCTGCTTCAGAAGCTTTCTTT. Its translation is CASSLGVGSASEAFF. Variable domain in full (rest from reference TRBV5-1 and TRBJ1-1): KAGVTQTPRYLIKTRGQQVTLSCSPISGHRSVSWYQQTPGQGLQFLFEYFSETQRNKGNFPGRFSGRQFSNSRSEMNVSTLELGDSALYLCASSLGVGSASEAFFGQGTRLTVV.

CDR3 bases: TGTGCCAGCAGCTTGGACGGCCTAGCGCCGCCCTACGAGCAGTACTTC. Translation: CASSLDGLAPPYEQYF. V is TRBV5-6 and J is TRBJ2-7; D is perhaps TRBD2 (6 bases). The germline gives CDR1 SGHDT, CDR2 YYEEEE. This CDR3 is 16 amino acids long. The V and J ends lost 0 bases and 2 bases respectively, with 15 bases between them.

The V and J genes are TRBV4-2 and TRBJ2-1, with 7 bases identical to TRBD2. J was trimmed by 6 bases and V by 4 bases; bases with no gene match: 3. The CDR3 consists of 13 residues. Germline V gene sequence: CDR1 LGHNA, CDR2 YNFKEQ. The CDR3 sequence: CASSPGTINEQFF. The CDR3, as DNA: TGTGCCAGCAGCCCCGGGACTATCAATGAGCAGTTCTTC.

The chain links TRBV9 to TRBJ2-1; TRBD2 agrees at 9 bases. J was trimmed by 7 bases and V by 3 bases; bases with no gene match: 23. The CDR3 is 20 amino acids. Germline-derived CDR1 and CDR2 are SGDLS and YYNGEE. The CDR3 protein is CASSDTTRAVTSGLGNEQFF. The CDR3 coding sequence is TGTGCCAGCAGCGACACTACCAGGGCGGTGACTAGCGGACTGGGGAATGAGCAGTTCTTC.

The rearrangement uses TRBV13 and TRBJ2-7, with D uncertain. The CDR3 runs to 16 residues. Trimming removed 2 bases from V and 2 bases from J, with 16 bases in between. Germline lookup yields CDR1 PRHDT and CDR2 FYEKMQ (reference sequence). CDR3 protein: CASSLITGRNTYEQYF. The CDR3, as DNA: TGTGCCAGCAGCTTAATCACCGGCAGGAATACCTACGAGCAGTACTTC.

The sample holds many counts of this clone. The same CDR3 also results from other DNA sequences found in this sample. The chain couples TRBV5-1 to TRBJ1-3; D is possibly TRBD1 (6 bases). V shed 0 bases and J shed 4 bases, with 14 bases lying between them. The CDR3 is 16 amino acids. CDR1 and CDR2 from the germline V gene are SGHRS and YFSETQ. The CDR3 protein is CASSLGTGFKGNTIYF. The CDR3 nucleotides read TGCGCCAGCAGCTTGGGAACAGGGTTCAAGGGAAACACCATATATTTT.

In its sample, this clone was seen once. A far larger clone is off by one base, so a read error is likely. V and J are TRBV6-4 and TRBJ2-2; TRBD2 matches at 8 bases. Germline V lookup: CDR1 MRHNA, CDR2 SNTAGT. The CDR3 runs to 15 residues. This CDR3 is CASSDSSGNTWELFF. Written as DNA, the CDR3 is TGTGCCAGCAGTGACTCTAGCGGGAACACCTGGGAGCTGTTTTTT.

A note on this clone: Being one base from a much bigger clone, this may be a read error. The V gene is TRBV7-8, the J gene TRBJ2-1, with 7 bases that match TRBD2. The CDR3 contains 16 residues. Germline CDR1 reads SGHVS; CDR2 reads FQNEAQ. DNA of the CDR3: TGTGCCAGCAGCCTGGTGGGGGGGATCTCCTACAATGAGCGGTTCTTC. This sequence encodes CASSLVGGISYNERFF.

Only one count was recorded for this clone. Other DNA sequences within the sample encode an identical CDR3. The J gene is TRBJ1-2, the V gene TRBV5-1; D is ambiguous. Germline assignment: CDR1 SGHRS and CDR2 YFSETQ. Trimming cost V 4 bases and J 2 bases, with 9 bases left between them. This CDR3 has 13 residues. The CDR3 DNA is TGCGCCAGCAGCCTCTCGGCCAACTATGGCTACACCTTC. Translation gives CASSLSANYGYTF.

Only a few counts were recorded for this clone. The chain links TRBV27 to TRBJ2-1; D remains unclear. Germline V gene sequence: CDR1 MNHEY, CDR2 SMNVEV (reference sequence). CDR3 length: 12 residues. V lost 8 bases and J 8 bases, leaving 13 bases between the germline ends. CDR3 DNA sequence: TGTGCCAGCGGGCCTATCGGCGATGAGCAGTTCTTC. Amino acids: CASGPIGDEQFF.

Here the CDR3 DNA reads TGTGCCAGCAGCTTAGAAGGTCACAAACTTTTCGAGCAGTACTTC. Its protein product is CASSLEGHKLFEQYF. V is TRBV7-2 and J is TRBJ2-7; D not resolved. The germline V gene encodes CDR1 SGHTA and CDR2 FQGNSA. The CDR3 contains 15 residues. V lost 1 base, J lost 6 bases, and 16 bases lay in between. The full variable domain, with the rest looked up from reference TRBV7-2 and TRBJ2-7, is GAGVSQSPSNKVTEKGKDVELRCDPISGHTALYWYRQSLGQGLEFLIYFQGNSAPDKSGLPSDRFSAERTGGSVSTLTIQRTQQEDSAVYLCASSLEGHKLFEQYFGPGTRLTVT.

CDR3: CASNRGQGTEAFF. The CDR3 DNA reads as TGCGCCAGCAACCGAGGACAGGGCACTGAAGCTTTCTTT. The chain employs TRBV4-1 and TRBJ1-1; 8 nucleotides align to TRBD1. Per the germline V gene, CDR1 is MGHRA and CDR2 is YSYEKL. The CDR3 contains 13 residues. V trimming: 7 bases; J trimming: 4 bases; junction bases outside the gene matches: 5.

The sample holds many counts of this clone. The chain recombines TRBV7-9 with TRBJ2-7; 9 positions match TRBD2. This CDR3 has 14 residues. Germline V gene lookup returns CDR1 SEHNR and CDR2 FQNEAQ (reference sequence). V was pared by 5 bases and J by 7 bases, with 9 bases of the junction left unmatched. CDR3 protein: CASSPGVAGEEQYF. The CDR3 nucleotides are TGTGCCAGCAGCCCCGGGGTAGCGGGAGAGGAGCAGTACTTC.

The V and J genes are TRBV9 and TRBJ2-1, with D possibly being TRBD2 (5 bases). Deletions cut 2 bases from V and 10 bases from J, with 10 bases between. This CDR3 is built from 12 residues. Germline loops: CDR1 SGDLS, CDR2 YYNGEE. In DNA form, the CDR3 reads TGTGCCAGCAGCGTTCCTAGAGGGGAGCAGTTCTTC. Amino acids: CASSVPRGEQFF.

This chain uses TRBV27 with TRBJ1-2; maybe TRBD1 (5 bases). Germline CDR1 MNHEY, CDR2 SMNVEV (reference sequence). CDR3 length: 13 amino acids. V lost 4 bases, J lost 4 bases, and 10 bases lay in between. The CDR3 loop is CASSYQGAYGYTF. CDR3 DNA: TGTGCCAGCAGTTATCAGGGAGCCTATGGCTACACCTTC.

This chain connects TRBV6-5 to TRBJ2-5; D is unclear. V gave up 7 bases and J gave up 5 bases, with 17 bases separating them. Germline lookup yields CDR1 MNHEY and CDR2 SVGAGI. The CDR3 is 14 residues long. The CDR3 reads CASMGPPRAETQYF. For the CDR3, the DNA is TGTGCCAGCATGGGCCCCCCCCGCGCGGAGACCCAGTACTTC.

This clone was recorded only once. A single base separates this from a much larger clone, so it may be a read error. Other DNA sequences from this sample encode an identical CDR3 as well. The genes are TRBV7-2 and TRBJ2-2; D is unresolved. The V end lost 6 bases, the J end lost 6 bases, and 11 bases lay between the germline ends. The CDR3 covers 13 residues. Germline values: CDR1 SGHTA, CDR2 FQGNSA. CDR3 in DNA: TGTGCCAGCAGTTTTAAAAGGTCCGGGGAGCTGTTTTTT. As protein: CASSFKRSGELFF. Looking up the rest from reference TRBV7-2 and TRBJ2-2 gives the full variable domain: GAGVSQSPSNKVTEKGKDVELRCDPISGHTALYWYRQSLGQGLEFLIYFQGNSAPDKSGLPSDRFSAERTGGSVSTLTIQRTQQEDSAVYLCASSFKRSGELFFGEGSRLTVL.